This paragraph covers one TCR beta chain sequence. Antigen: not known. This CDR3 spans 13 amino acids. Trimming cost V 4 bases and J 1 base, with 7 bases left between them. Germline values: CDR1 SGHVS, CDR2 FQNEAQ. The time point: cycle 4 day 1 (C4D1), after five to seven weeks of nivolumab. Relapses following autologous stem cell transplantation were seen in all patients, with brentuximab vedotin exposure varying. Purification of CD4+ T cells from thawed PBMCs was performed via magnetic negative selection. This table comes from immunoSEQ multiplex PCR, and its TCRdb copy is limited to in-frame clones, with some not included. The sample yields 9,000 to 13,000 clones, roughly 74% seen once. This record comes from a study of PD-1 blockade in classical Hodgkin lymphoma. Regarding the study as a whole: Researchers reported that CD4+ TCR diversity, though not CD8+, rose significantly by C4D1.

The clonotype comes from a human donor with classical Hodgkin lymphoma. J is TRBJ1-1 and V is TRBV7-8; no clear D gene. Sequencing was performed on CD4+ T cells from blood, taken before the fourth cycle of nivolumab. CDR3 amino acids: CASSWAENTEAFF. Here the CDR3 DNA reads TGTGCCAGCAGCTGGGCCGAGAACACTGAAGCTTTCTTT.